This passage covers 6 T cell receptor beta chains from one sample sequenced in a study of blood T cell repertoires in COVID-19 (dated by TCRdb to about 2020). Receptors were amplified or captured by the immunoSEQ multiplex PCR assay. Imported from immuneACCESS, the table was reduced by TCRdb to in-frame sequences with V and J called. These copies leave out some clones; in studies compared against another copy, an unresolved V gene accounts for under half, and the cause of the remainder is not known. For this sample the table gives around 130,000 clones, of which about 83% were detected only once. Approximately 3% of the sample rests with the top ten. Sample: PBMCs or T cells enriched from blood (not recorded which). The receptors shown here come from a woman in her forties or fifties with acute COVID-19.

As for this clone: A junction boundary mismatches the germline segment, possibly from a read error. This sequence joins TRBV5-8 and TRBJ1-1; the D gene is possibly TRBD1 (6 bases). Per germline, CDR1 SGHTS and CDR2 YDEGEE. The CDR3 sequence is 13 residues long. The CDR3 is CASSLQGQPPNLF. DNA of the CDR3: TGTGCCAGCAGCTTGCAGGGGCAACCTCCCAACCTGTTT. Filled out from reference TRBV5-8 and TRBJ1-1, the complete variable domain reads EAGVTQSPTHLIKTRGQQATLRCSPISGHTSVYWYQQALGLGLQFLLWYDEGEERNRGNFPPRFSGRQFPNYSSELNVNALELEDSALYLCASSLQGQPPNLFGQGTRLTVV.

This clone was observed a handful of times. The rearrangement joins TRBV9 to TRBJ1-2; D is unclear. Trimming pared 3 bases from V and 5 bases from J, leaving 17 bases between. CDR3 size: 15 residues. Germline V gives CDR1 SGDLS, CDR2 YYNGEE. Here the CDR3 reads CASSARRADNYGYTF. In DNA form, the CDR3 reads TGTGCCAGCAGCGCACGGAGGGCCGATAATTATGGCTACACCTTC.

As for this clone: One end of the junction varies from germline; a read error may be responsible. This chain connects TRBV6-1 to TRBJ1-3; 7 bases fit TRBD1. Germline CDR1 is MNHNS and CDR2 is SASEGT. The CDR3 has 17 residues. The CDR3 DNA follows: TGTGCCAGCAGAGAAGGCTCGACAGGGCCGGCTGGAAACACCATATATTTT. Translated, it gives CASREGSTGPAGNTIYF.

The chain couples TRBV7-8 to TRBJ2-2; D not resolved. Germline values: CDR1 SGHVS, CDR2 FQNEAQ. This CDR3 has 13 amino acids. The CDR3 reads CRSGEPNTGELFF. The CDR3 DNA sequence: TGTCGGTCCGGAGAACCGAACACCGGGGAGCTGTTTTTT.

V is TRBV5-1 and J is TRBJ2-1, with a tentative D call TRBD1 (5 bases). V was pared by 9 bases and J by 7 bases, with 11 bases between. Germline V gene data show CDR1 as SGHRS and CDR2 as YFSETQ. The CDR3 extends over 11 amino acids. The CDR3 region is CANVRGNEQFF. In DNA, the CDR3 is TGCGCCAACGTTAGGGGTAATGAGCAGTTCTTC.

There are a few counts of this clone. The genes are TRBV7-9 and TRBJ2-2; 7 bases agree with TRBD1. The germline V gene encodes CDR1 SEHNR and CDR2 FQNEAQ (reference sequence). The CDR3 is 15 amino acids. With V trimmed by 1 base and J by 1 base, 0 bases remained unmatched. The CDR3 DNA reads as TGTGCCAGCAGCTTAGGACAGGGGAACACCGGGGAGCTGTTTTTT. As protein: CASSLGQGNTGELFF. The complete variable domain, with remaining parts taken from reference TRBV7-9 and TRBJ2-2, reads DTGVSQNPRHKITKRGQNVTFRCDPISEHNRLYWYRQTLGQGPEFLTYFQNEAQLEKSRLLSDRFSAERPKGSFSTLEIQRTEQGDSAMYLCASSLGQGNTGELFFGEGSRLTVL.